These 19 T cell receptor beta chains share one sample of origin, sequenced in a study of T-cell memory formation after mild COVID-19. TCRdb re-called the 5' RACE reads through MiXCR, storing one row per CDR3 protein. The sample has fewer than 300,000 distinct CDR3 sequences, under 20% seen once. Material for sequencing was PBMCs or a T cell subset sorted from them (not recorded which). The receptors were gathered from a man aged 18 to 30 who had mild COVID-19 (a few samples of this study predate the infection). Cell type and time point are not known.

A few counts support this clonotype. J is TRBJ1-1 and V is TRBV2, with 7 nucleotides matching TRBD1. Germline assignment: CDR1 SNHLY and CDR2 FYNNEI. This CDR3 has 14 residues. V shed 4 bases, J shed 2 bases, and the junction held 4 bases outside the gene matches. The CDR3 coding sequence is TGTGCCAGCAGTGTGCAGGGGGGTAACACTGAAGCTTTCTTT. It specifies CASSVQGGNTEAFF.

The chain links TRBV7-8 to TRBJ1-1; D ambiguous. Germline assignment: CDR1 SGHVS and CDR2 FQNEAQ. Trimming stripped 1 base from V and 7 bases from J, with 16 bases between. The CDR3 runs 15 residues. The CDR3 spells CASSLVGWGRSEAFF. Here the CDR3 DNA reads TGTGCCAGCAGCTTAGTGGGGTGGGGTCGGAGTGAAGCTTTCTTT.

The J gene is TRBJ2-1, the V gene TRBV7-9; weak D call: TRBD2 (5 bases). Germline loops: CDR1 SEHNR, CDR2 FQNEAQ (reference sequence). The CDR3 covers 15 residues. V lost 4 bases and J 8 bases, leaving 18 bases between the germline ends. The CDR3 DNA follows: TGTGCCAGCAGCTCGATAAAGACGGGAAGGGATGAGCAGTTCTTC. It specifies CASSSIKTGRDEQFF.

The rearrangement uses TRBV12-3 or TRBV12-4 and TRBJ1-6; D is possibly TRBD1 (5 bases). Trimming stripped 6 bases from V and 7 bases from J, with 16 bases between. This CDR3 is built from 15 residues. The CDR3 protein is CASSSLGVRNSPLHF. The CDR3 coding sequence is TGTGCCAGCAGCTCCCTGGGGGTAAGGAATTCACCCCTCCACTTT.

This clonotype showed up just a few times. The J gene is TRBJ2-3, the V gene TRBV7-8; D not certain. The germline V gene encodes CDR1 SGHVS and CDR2 FQNEAQ. V lost 7 bases to trimming and J lost 4 bases, with 12 bases between them. The CDR3 has 13 amino acids. DNA of the CDR3: TGTGCCAGCATGCAGAGAGTAGCAGATACGCAGTATTTT. Translating it yields CASMQRVADTQYF.

This clonotype was counted a few times. The V and J genes are TRBV4-2 and TRBJ1-1; D perhaps matches TRBD1 (5 bases). The CDR3 consists of 16 residues. Germline CDR1 LGHNA, CDR2 YNFKEQ. V shed 0 bases and J shed 0 bases, with 11 bases lying between them. The CDR3: CASSQDRAGMNTEAFF. For the CDR3, the DNA is TGTGCCAGCAGCCAAGATAGGGCAGGGATGAACACTGAAGCTTTCTTT.

The chain carries TRBV10-2 and TRBJ2-1; 9 bases map to TRBD1. Germline loops: CDR1 WSHSY, CDR2 SAAADI. After removal of 6 bases from V and 9 bases from J, the junction contained 3 bases not matched to a gene. CDR3 length: 12 amino acids. The DNA of the CDR3 is TGCGCCAGCAGCCGGGACAGGGTTGAGCAGTTCTTC. Protein: CASSRDRVEQFF.

This clonotype was found a few times. The DNA of the CDR3 is TGTGCCAGCACGGACCCCGGGGAGACCCAGTACTTC. Its translation is CASTDPGETQYF. The chain has TRBV12-3 or TRBV12-4 and TRBJ2-5; D unclear. Between the trimmed V and J ends, which lost 7 bases and 5 bases, there was a span of 11 bases. The CDR3 totals 12 residues.

V is TRBV7-6 and J is TRBJ2-5, with 14 bases aligning to TRBD2. The ends lost 6 bases at V and 3 bases at J; junction bases unmatched: 9. The V gene's germline CDR1 is SGHVS and CDR2 FNYEAQ. The CDR3 consists of 17 residues. CDR3 in DNA: TGTGCCAGCAGTCCGGGACTAGCGGGAGATTCAGAAGAGACCCAGTACTTC. As protein: CASSPGLAGDSEETQYF.

The chain combines TRBV7-2 with TRBJ2-1, with D perhaps matching TRBD1 (6 bases). CDR1 and CDR2 (germline): SGHTA, FQGNSA. This CDR3 contains 14 residues. Trimming left V 0 bases short and J 7 bases short, with 10 bases between. Here the CDR3 reads CASSLAGRGNEQFF. Written as DNA, the CDR3 is TGTGCCAGCAGCTTAGCGGGCAGGGGAAATGAGCAGTTCTTC. The whole variable domain, remainder taken from reference TRBV7-2 and TRBJ2-1, is GAGVSQSPSNKVTEKGKDVELRCDPISGHTALYWYRQSLGQGLEFLIYFQGNSAPDKSGLPSDRFSAERTGGSVSTLTIQRTQQEDSAVYLCASSLAGRGNEQFFGPGTRLTVL.

The chain uses TRBV9 and TRBJ1-6; D gene unclear. Germline assignment: CDR1 SGDLS and CDR2 YYNGEE. Trimming removed 1 base at V and 0 bases at J, with 2 bases between. The length of the CDR3 is 14 residues. CDR3 nucleotides: TGTGCCAGCAGCGTACTCTCCTATAATTCACCCCTCCACTTT. It is translated as CASSVLSYNSPLHF.

This clonotype was counted only a few times. The J gene is TRBJ1-2, the V gene TRBV12-3 or TRBV12-4, with 12 bases fitting TRBD1. Unmatched junction bases numbered 9, after V lost 3 bases and J lost 13 bases. The CDR3 consists of 14 residues. CDR3 nucleotide sequence: TGTGCCAGCAGTTTTCAACTGGGACAGGGGGCCGGCACCTTC. This codes for CASSFQLGQGAGTF.

As regards this clonotype: The junction does not match germline at one end; this may be a read error. This chain links TRBV14 with TRBJ1-4; D is unresolved. In germline, CDR1 is SGHDN, CDR2 FVKESK. This CDR3 contains 12 residues. The CDR3: CASSRDGYLADF. The CDR3 nucleotides are TGTGCCAGCAGCCGAGACGGGTATCTGGCCGATTTT.

This clonotype occurred many times. The chain combines TRBV10-3 with TRBJ1-3; D gene unclear. The CDR3 spans 15 residues. V was pared by 2 bases and J by 1 base, with 9 bases between. In germline, CDR1 is ENHRY, CDR2 SYGVKD. CDR3 sequence: CAISEAPFSGNTIYF. For the CDR3, the DNA is TGTGCCATCAGTGAGGCCCCTTTTTCTGGAAACACCATATATTTT.

The sample holds many counts of this clonotype. The chain is built from TRBV7-2 and TRBJ2-2; D call uncertain. V shed 5 bases and J shed 6 bases, with 7 bases lying between them. This CDR3 contains 12 residues. Germline V CDR1 and CDR2: SGHTA, FQGNSA. The CDR3 spells CASSPYSGELFF. DNA for the CDR3: TGTGCCAGCAGCCCTTACTCCGGGGAGCTGTTTTTT.

CDR3 sequence: CASSYPPTGVETQYF. As DNA, the CDR3 is TGTGCCAGCAGTTACCCGCCGACAGGGGTAGAGACCCAGTACTTC. The chain recombines TRBV6-2 or TRBV6-3 with TRBJ2-5; 8 nucleotides line up with TRBD1. From germline, CDR1 is MNHEY and CDR2 SVGEGT. The CDR3 is 15 amino acids. Trimming removed 2 bases from V and 4 bases from J; junction bases left unmatched: 6.

This rearrangement joins TRBV5-1 to TRBJ2-2; D is possibly TRBD1 or TRBD2 (5 bases each). With 4 bases removed from V and 6 bases from J, the gap between germline ends came to 19 bases. CDR3 length: 16 residues. The germline CDR1 and CDR2 sequences are SGHRS and YFSETQ. CDR3 nucleotides: TGCGCCAGCAGCCGGTCCTTAATATGGGACCCCGGGGAGCTGTTTTTT. Residues: CASSRSLIWDPGELFF.

The V call is TRBV2, the J call TRBJ1-5; D call uncertain. The V end was cut by 6 bases, the J end by 6 bases, with 12 bases between. The germline gives CDR1 SNHLY, CDR2 FYNNEI. The length of the CDR3 is 13 residues. The CDR3 DNA reads TGTGCCAGCAGGCTTGGGGTGGTTCAGCCCCAGCATTTT. This translates into CASRLGVVQPQHF.

This clonotype was observed many times. The chain links TRBV5-6 to TRBJ2-1, with D hard to call. Trimming removed 4 bases at V and 0 bases at J, with 8 bases between. The length of the CDR3 is 14 residues. Germline V gives CDR1 SGHDT, CDR2 YYEEEE. CDR3 nucleotides: TGTGCCAGCAGCCAGTTGAGCTCCTACAATGAGCAGTTCTTC. Protein sequence: CASSQLSSYNEQFF.